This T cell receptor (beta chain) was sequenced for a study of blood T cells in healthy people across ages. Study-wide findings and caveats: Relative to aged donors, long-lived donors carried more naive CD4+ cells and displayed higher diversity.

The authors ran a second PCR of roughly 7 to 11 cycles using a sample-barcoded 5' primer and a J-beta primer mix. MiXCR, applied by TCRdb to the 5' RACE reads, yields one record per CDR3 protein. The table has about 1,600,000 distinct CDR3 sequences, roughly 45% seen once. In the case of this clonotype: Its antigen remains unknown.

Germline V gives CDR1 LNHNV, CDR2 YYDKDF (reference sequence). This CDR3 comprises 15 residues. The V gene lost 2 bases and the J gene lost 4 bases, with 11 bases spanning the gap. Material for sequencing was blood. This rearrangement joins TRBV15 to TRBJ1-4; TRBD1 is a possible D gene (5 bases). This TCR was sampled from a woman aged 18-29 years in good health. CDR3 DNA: TGTGCCACCAGCAGACTCCAGGGAGGTAATGAAAAACTGTTTTTT. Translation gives CATSRLQGGNEKLFF.